This T cell receptor beta chain is from a study of T cell repertoires in cytomegalovirus infection. Study summary: Carrying CMV and the relevant HLA type showed in public TCR beta signatures.

Germline loops: CDR1 MNHNS, CDR2 SASEGT. This CDR3 is built from 15 residues. Trimming took 8 bases from V and 4 from J; bases not matched to a gene: 8. TCRdb redid the calling of the reads with MiXCR, one entry per CDR3 protein. Among fewer than 85,000 distinct CDR3 sequences, over 3.5% were seen once, and the ten largest hold about 20%. Sample: PBMCs. The sequence came from a human donor in good health (CMV status not recorded). Some clones in this sample may be carry-over from other donors' samples. The chain links TRBV6-1 to TRBJ2-3; 11 bases fit TRBD2. DNA of the CDR3: TGTGCCAGCGGCAAGACTAGCGGGACCTCAGATACGCAGTATTTT. Translating gives CASGKTSGTSDTQYF.